The clone carrying this T cell receptor (beta chain) was picked up many times. Antigen specificity is unknown. The record originates from a study of CD8 T cells in ankylosing spondylitis. The CDR3 has 15 amino acids. CDR1 is MNHNS, CDR2 SASEGT, per germline. Trimming cost V 6 bases and J 0 bases; bases outside gene matches: 4. Preparation of TCR beta libraries was done by quantitative 5'-RACE with molecular barcodes. TCRdb re-derived calls from the 5' RACE reads in MiXCR, one entry per CDR3 protein. The repertoire holds around 220,000 distinct CDR3 sequences, with more than 9% as singletons. Study findings and constraints: What seemed typical of ankylosing spondylitis blood was a TCR beta motif built from several highly homologous variants. Earlier work had already found some motif variants in reactive arthritis synovial fluid and blood. There was reportedly significant enrichment of clones that were disease-linked in matched ankylosing spondylitis synovial fluid.

Sequencing used blood, either unsorted or a sorted T cell fraction (not recorded which). This chain joins TRBV6-1 and TRBJ1-3, with TRBD1 matching 8 bases. The origin of this receptor is a male donor with ankylosing spondylitis or in good health (not recorded which). The CDR3 sequence is CASRGQASSGNTIYF. CDR3 DNA: TGTGCCAGCAGGGGACAGGCCAGCTCTGGAAACACCATATATTTT.